These T cell receptor beta chains were read from a single sample in a study of blood T cell repertoires in COVID-19. The protocol was immunoSEQ multiplex PCR, while the TCRdb copy is restricted to in-frame clones and leaves out a portion. Of roughly 70,000 clones in the sample, about nine tenths were seen once. Material: peripheral blood. The receptors originated from a woman of 80 years or more with active COVID-19. Each CDR3 is given with its conserved first and last residue. D genes are given only for firm matches. Expanded clones get a size class; other rows say once, few or many, or leave the size out.

CDR3aa: CASSLSGLDYNEQFF
CDR3nt: TGTGCCAGCTCACTTAGCGGACTAGATTACAATGAGCAGTTCTTC
abundance: NA
v_gene: TRBV18
d_gene: TRBD2
j_gene: TRBJ2-1
len: 15

CDR3aa: CASTFGFGPLHF
CDR3nt: TGTGCCAGCACTTTCGGGTTTGGACCCCTCCACTTT
abundance: NA
v_gene: TRBV12-3/TRBV12-4
d_gene: NA
j_gene: TRBJ1-6
len: 12

CDR3aa: CASSEWLVSGEQYF
CDR3nt: TGCGCCAGCAGTGAGTGGTTAGTATCAGGCGAGCAGTACTTC
abundance: NA
v_gene: TRBV10-2
d_gene: NA
j_gene: TRBJ2-7
len: 14

CDR3aa: CASSLEGGYYEQYF
CDR3nt: TGTGCCAGCAGCTTAGAAGGCGGGTACTACGAGCAGTACTTC
abundance: NA
v_gene: TRBV11-2
d_gene: NA
j_gene: TRBJ2-7
len: 14

CDR3aa: CASSLWAGGNTGELFF
CDR3nt: TGTGCCAGCAGTTTATGGGCAGGGGGGAACACCGGGGAGCTGTTTTTT
abundance: NA
v_gene: TRBV27
d_gene: TRBD1
j_gene: TRBJ2-2
len: 16

CDR3aa: CASIRGMGQGAVYEQYF
CDR3nt: TGTGCCAGCATACGGGGGATGGGACAGGGGGCGGTCTACGAGCAGTACTTC
abundance: NA
v_gene: TRBV28
d_gene: TRBD1
j_gene: TRBJ2-7
len: 17

CDR3aa: CASSLDVRTDTQYF
CDR3nt: TGTGCCAGCAGCTTAGACGTCAGAACAGATACGCAGTATTTT
abundance: NA
v_gene: TRBV11-2
d_gene: NA
j_gene: TRBJ2-3
len: 14

CDR3aa: CAISSEGQGTDTQYF
CDR3nt: TGTGCCATCAGTTCGGAAGGACAGGGGACAGATACGCAGTATTTT
abundance: NA
v_gene: TRBV10-3
d_gene: TRBD1
j_gene: TRBJ2-3
len: 15

CDR3aa: CASSLQGVSEAFF
CDR3nt: TGTGCCAGCAGCCTACAGGGAGTGTCTGAAGCTTTCTTT
abundance: NA
v_gene: TRBV6-6
d_gene: NA
j_gene: TRBJ1-1
len: 13

CDR3aa: CASSLGPGTYNEQFF
CDR3nt: TGTGCCAGCAGCTTGGGCCCTGGGACTTACAATGAGCAGTTCTTC
abundance: NA
v_gene: TRBV7-9
d_gene: NA
j_gene: TRBJ2-1
len: 15

CDR3aa: CASSITVGGRSSYEQYF
CDR3nt: TGTGCCAGCAGCATCACGGTCGGGGGGAGGAGCTCCTACGAGCAGTACTTC
abundance: NA
v_gene: TRBV7-2
d_gene: TRBD2
j_gene: TRBJ2-7
len: 17

CDR3aa: CASSPSGYEKLFF
CDR3nt: TGTGCCAGCAGCCCTAGCGGTTATGAAAAACTGTTTTTT
abundance: NA
v_gene: TRBV7-9
d_gene: NA
j_gene: TRBJ1-4
len: 13

CDR3aa: CASSETKYTQYF
CDR3nt: TGTGCCAGCAGTGAGACTAAGTATACGCAGTATTTT
abundance: NA
v_gene: TRBV2
d_gene: NA
j_gene: TRBJ2-3
len: 12

CDR3aa: CASSSPRRWLVSYNEQFF
CDR3nt: TGTGCCAGCAGTTCCCCCCGGCGTTGGCTAGTCTCCTACAATGAGCAGTTCTTC
abundance: NA
v_gene: TRBV28
d_gene: NA
j_gene: TRBJ2-1
len: 18

CDR3aa: CASNTGQDYNYGYTF
CDR3nt: TGTGCCAGCAACACCGGACAGGATTATAACTATGGCTACACCTTC
abundance: NA
v_gene: TRBV6-5
d_gene: TRBD1
j_gene: TRBJ1-2
len: 15

CDR3aa: CASSLAPGHSYEQYF
CDR3nt: TGCGCCAGCAGCTTGGCCCCGGGACACTCCTACGAGCAGTACTTC
abundance: NA
v_gene: TRBV5-1
d_gene: NA
j_gene: TRBJ2-7
len: 15

CDR3aa: CASSSRSSYNEQFF
CDR3nt: TGTGCCAGCAGTTCCAGGTCTTCATACAATGAGCAGTTCTTC
abundance: NA
v_gene: TRBV6-5
d_gene: NA
j_gene: TRBJ2-1
len: 14

CDR3aa: CASSFLAAAPDTQYF
CDR3nt: TGTGCCAGCAGCTTCCTAGCGGCCGCCCCAGATACGCAGTATTTT
abundance: NA
v_gene: TRBV7-2
d_gene: TRBD2
j_gene: TRBJ2-3
len: 15

CDR3aa: CASSSPSGSSETQYF
CDR3nt: TGTGCCAGCAGTTCCCCGAGCGGGAGTTCGGAGACCCAGTACTTC
abundance: NA
v_gene: TRBV25-1
d_gene: TRBD2
j_gene: TRBJ2-5
len: 15

CDR3aa: CASSRGRNTEAFF
CDR3nt: TGTGCCAGCAGCAGGGGCCGGAACACTGAAGCTTTCTTT
abundance: NA
v_gene: TRBV7-2
d_gene: NA
j_gene: TRBJ1-1
len: 13

CDR3aa: CASSGRQGAKYF
CDR3nt: TGTGCCAGCAGCGGGAGACAGGGGGCTAAGTACTTC
abundance: NA
v_gene: TRBV7-8
d_gene: TRBD1
j_gene: TRBJ2-7
len: 12

CDR3aa: CASSPQGQGSNQPQHF
CDR3nt: TGTGCCAGCAGTCCACAAGGACAGGGGAGCAATCAGCCCCAGCATTTT
abundance: NA
v_gene: TRBV3-1/TRBV3-2
d_gene: TRBD1
j_gene: TRBJ1-5
len: 16

CDR3aa: CASSLGTGFYEQYF
CDR3nt: TGTGCCAGCAGCTTAGGGACGGGATTCTACGAGCAGTACTTC
abundance: few
v_gene: TRBV7-9
d_gene: NA
j_gene: TRBJ2-7
len: 14

CDR3aa: CASSHRDRGFSQPQHF
CDR3nt: TGTGCCAGCAGCCATCGGGACAGGGGATTTAGTCAGCCCCAGCATTTT
abundance: NA
v_gene: TRBV28
d_gene: TRBD1
j_gene: TRBJ1-5
len: 16

CDR3aa: CASSSGTSPYEQYF
CDR3nt: TGTGCCAGCAGCTCCGGGACATCTCCCTACGAGCAGTACTTC
abundance: NA
v_gene: TRBV5-6
d_gene: NA
j_gene: TRBJ2-7
len: 14

CDR3aa: CASRPGTGSEGSYNEQFF
CDR3nt: TGCGCCAGCAGACCCGGGACAGGGTCTGAAGGCTCCTACAATGAGCAGTTCTTC
abundance: few
v_gene: TRBV23-1
d_gene: TRBD1
j_gene: TRBJ2-1
len: 18

CDR3aa: CASSSSAARGSNYGYTF
CDR3nt: TGTGCCAGCAGTTCCTCGGCGGCCCGGGGGTCTAACTATGGCTACACCTTC
abundance: NA
v_gene: TRBV28
d_gene: NA
j_gene: TRBJ1-2
len: 17

CDR3aa: CASSLTTGVKTQYF
CDR3nt: TGCGCCAGCAGCTTGACAACAGGGGTCAAGACCCAGTACTTC
abundance: NA
v_gene: TRBV5-1
d_gene: TRBD1
j_gene: TRBJ2-5
len: 14

CDR3aa: CASSYPRLAGGREYEQYF
CDR3nt: TGTGCCAGCAGTTACCCACGACTAGCGGGAGGGCGGGAGTACGAGCAGTACTTC
abundance: few
v_gene: TRBV6-2/TRBV6-3
d_gene: TRBD2
j_gene: TRBJ2-7
len: 18

CDR3aa: CASSSVTSTDTQYF
CDR3nt: TGTGCCAGCAGCAGCGTTACTAGCACAGATACGCAGTATTTT
abundance: NA
v_gene: TRBV5-5
d_gene: NA
j_gene: TRBJ2-3
len: 14

CDR3aa: CASSFEGQRSPLHF
CDR3nt: TGTGCCAGCAGCTTTGAGGGTCAGCGCTCACCCCTCCACTTT
abundance: NA
v_gene: TRBV7-2
d_gene: NA
j_gene: TRBJ1-6
len: 14

CDR3aa: CASSAKLDEQFF
CDR3nt: TGTGCCAGCAGTGCCAAGCTGGATGAGCAGTTCTTC
abundance: NA
v_gene: TRBV6-4
d_gene: NA
j_gene: TRBJ2-1
len: 12

CDR3aa: CASSPLGDYNEQFF
CDR3nt: TGTGCCAGCAGCCCCCTAGGGGACTACAATGAGCAGTTCTTC
abundance: NA
v_gene: TRBV9
d_gene: NA
j_gene: TRBJ2-1
len: 14

CDR3aa: CASSMLAGIQETQYF
CDR3nt: TGTGCCAGTAGTATGTTAGCGGGAATCCAAGAGACCCAGTACTTC
abundance: NA
v_gene: TRBV19
d_gene: TRBD2
j_gene: TRBJ2-5
len: 15

CDR3aa: CATSDFGRNYNEQFF
CDR3nt: TGTGCCACCAGTGATTTCGGGAGGAACTACAATGAGCAGTTCTTC
abundance: NA
v_gene: TRBV24-1
d_gene: TRBD2
j_gene: TRBJ2-1
len: 15

CDR3aa: CASSPLERLYNEQFF
CDR3nt: TGCGCCAGCAGCCCTCTAGAACGCCTCTACAATGAGCAGTTCTTC
abundance: few
v_gene: TRBV5-1
d_gene: NA
j_gene: TRBJ2-1
len: 15

CDR3aa: CASSLGLAMNTGELFF
CDR3nt: TGCGCCAGCAGCTTGGGACTAGCGATGAACACCGGGGAGCTGTTTTTT
abundance: NA
v_gene: TRBV5-1
d_gene: TRBD2
j_gene: TRBJ2-2
len: 16

CDR3aa: CASSLGGTGGETQYF
CDR3nt: TGTGCTAGCAGCTTAGGAGGGACGGGGGGCGAGACCCAGTACTTC
abundance: once
v_gene: TRBV7-7
d_gene: NA
j_gene: TRBJ2-5
len: 15

CDR3aa: CASSTRLAGFKETQYF
CDR3nt: TGTGCCAGCAGTACTCGACTAGCGGGATTCAAAGAGACCCAGTACTTC
abundance: NA
v_gene: TRBV28
d_gene: TRBD2
j_gene: TRBJ2-5
len: 16

CDR3aa: CASSSAGTAHLYGYTF
CDR3nt: TGTGCCAGCAGTTCTGCCGGGACAGCCCATCTTTATGGCTACACCTTC
abundance: NA
v_gene: TRBV27
d_gene: TRBD1
j_gene: TRBJ1-2
len: 16

CDR3aa: CASSLGTASYEQYF
CDR3nt: TGTGCCAGCAGCCTGGGGACAGCCTCCTACGAGCAGTACTTC
abundance: NA
v_gene: TRBV5-8
d_gene: TRBD1
j_gene: TRBJ2-7
len: 14

CDR3aa: CATSDPKEAGELFF
CDR3nt: TGTGCCACCAGTGACCCGAAGGAGGCAGGGGAGCTGTTTTTT
abundance: NA
v_gene: TRBV24-1
d_gene: NA
j_gene: TRBJ2-2
len: 14

CDR3aa: CASSLGTSGGVAGELFF
CDR3nt: TGTGCCAGCAGCTTAGGGACTAGCGGGGGTGTGGCCGGGGAGCTGTTTTTT
abundance: NA
v_gene: TRBV7-2
d_gene: TRBD2
j_gene: TRBJ2-2
len: 17

CDR3aa: CASSPWAAADNSPLHF
CDR3nt: TGTGCCAGCTCACCATGGGCCGCCGCCGATAATTCACCCCTCCACTTT
abundance: NA
v_gene: TRBV18
d_gene: NA
j_gene: TRBJ1-6
len: 16